These 5 T cell receptor beta chains were sequenced from one sample in a study of preoperative IRX-2 immunotherapy in early breast cancer. Stated treatment: preoperative locoregional IRX-2 cytokine immunotherapy. Only in-frame clones appear in the TCRdb table, and some are missing; sequencing was by immunoSEQ multiplex PCR. The profile covers about 2,700 clones, with approximately 76% appearing a single time and around 12% taken by the ten largest. Here the sequenced sample was tumor tissue, taken before IRX-2 immunotherapy. All receptors come from a human donor with breast cancer.

The chain recombines TRBV30 with TRBJ2-5; no definite D call. Germline CDR1 GTSNPN, CDR2 SVGIG (reference sequence). The CDR3 runs to 12 residues. The germline V and J ends were trimmed by 4 bases and 5 bases, with 11 bases remaining between them. The CDR3 is CAWKGLWETQYF. CDR3 coding DNA: TGTGCCTGGAAGGGCCTCTGGGAGACCCAGTACTTC.

This clone has just a few counts. The rearrangement uses TRBV5-1 and TRBJ2-1; possible D gene TRBD1, 6 bases. CDR3 length equals 14 residues. Germline CDR1 SGHRS, CDR2 YFSETQ. Trimming removed 3 bases from V and 10 bases from J, with 17 bases in between. This chain's CDR3 is CASSSHSIGQEQFF. Here the CDR3 DNA reads TGCGCCAGCAGCTCCCACTCGATTGGACAGGAGCAGTTCTTC.

The chain combines TRBV14 with TRBJ2-4, with a tentative D call TRBD2 (6 bases). Trimming removed 1 base from V and 8 bases from J, with 12 bases in between. The germline V gene has CDR1 SGHDN and CDR2 FVKESK. CDR3 size: 14 residues. The CDR3 region has the DNA TGTGCCAGCAGCCAAGGATCCGGGAGATACATTCAGTACTTC. It encodes CASSQGSGRYIQYF. The whole variable domain, filled in from reference TRBV14 and TRBJ2-4, reads EAGVTQFPSHSVIEKGQTVTLRCDPISGHDNLYWYRRVMGKEIKFLLHFVKESKQDESGMPNNRFLAERTGGTYSTLKVQPAELEDSGVYFCASSQGSGRYIQYFGAGTRLSVL.

The CDR3 region is CASSLTVLSYEQYF. The DNA for the CDR3 is TGTGCCAGCAGCCTAACAGTGTTGTCCTACGAGCAGTACTTC. The chain links TRBV27 to TRBJ2-7; the D is unclear. Looked up from germline, CDR1 is MNHEY and CDR2 is SMNVEV (reference sequence). The CDR3 length is 14 residues. Trimming stripped 6 bases from V and 1 base from J, with 13 bases between.

V gene TRBV19 combines with J gene TRBJ2-1; 9 bases are a match to TRBD2. Per germline, CDR1 LNHDA and CDR2 SQIVND (reference sequence). The CDR3 is made up of 14 amino acids. V lost 7 bases to trimming and J lost 10 bases; unmatched junction nucleotides: 11. CDR3: CASMTAGGSAEQFF. CDR3 DNA sequence: TGTGCCAGTATGACAGCGGGGGGCTCCGCGGAGCAGTTCTTC. Filled out from reference TRBV19 and TRBJ2-1, the complete variable domain reads DGGITQSPKYLFRKEGQNVTLSCEQNLNHDAMYWYRQDPGQGLRLIYYSQIVNDFQKGDIAEGYSVSREKKESFPLTVTSAQKNPTAFYLCASMTAGGSAEQFFGPGTRLTVL.